Shown below are 6 T cell receptor beta chains from a single sample sequenced in a study of T cell responses to AZD1222 COVID-19 vaccine. Profiled with immunoSEQ multiplex PCR; TCRdb holds only in-frame clones, not every one. The sample lists 120,000 or so clones, about 90% occurring once. The sample here was peripheral blood, taken on day 0 of AZD1222 vaccination. These receptors originate from an adult in good health.

The V call is TRBV5-1, the J call TRBJ1-1; D is undetermined. Germline values: CDR1 SGHRS, CDR2 YFSETQ. The CDR3 extends over 16 amino acids. V was clipped by 2 bases and J by 1 base, with 15 bases between them. In DNA, the CDR3 is TGCGCCAGCAGCTTTAACGAAGGGTCCCAGAACACTGAAGCTTTCTTT. Its translation is CASSFNEGSQNTEAFF.

The DNA for the CDR3 is TGCAGTGCTAGAATGGGGTACGAGCAGTACGTC. Its protein product is CSARMGYEQYV. This sequence joins TRBV20-1 and TRBJ2-7; D call uncertain. The germline gives CDR1 DFQATT, CDR2 SNEGSKA (reference sequence). V lost 2 bases and J lost 4, with 6 bases in between. The CDR3 runs to 11 residues.

V gene TRBV10-3 combines with J gene TRBJ1-1, with 9 bases lining up with TRBD1. After removal of 5 bases from V and 5 bases from J, the junction contained 6 bases not matched to a gene. CDR3 length: 14 residues. Germline lookup yields CDR1 ENHRY and CDR2 SYGVKD. CDR3 nucleotides: TGTGCCATCAGTTCCACGACAGGGGGTACTGAAGCTTTCTTT. Protein: CAISSTTGGTEAFF.

The V and J genes are TRBV19 and TRBJ1-4, with D possibly matching TRBD1 (5 bases). V was pared by 2 bases and J by 0 bases, with 10 bases between. The CDR3 is 16 residues long. Germline V CDR1 and CDR2: LNHDA, SQIVND (reference sequence). The CDR3 nucleotides read TGTGCCAGTAGTATATGGAGGGGTGCAACTAATGAAAAACTGTTTTTT. Amino acids: CASSIWRGATNEKLFF.

This chain links TRBV7-9 with TRBJ1-1, with 7 bases aligning to TRBD1. The CDR3 contains 14 residues. Germline V CDR1 and CDR2: SEHNR, FQNEAQ (reference sequence). V shed 5 bases, J shed 5 bases, and the junction held 8 bases outside the gene matches. CDR3: CASSATGAGTEAFF. CDR3 nucleotides: TGTGCCAGCAGCGCTACAGGGGCGGGGACTGAAGCTTTCTTT.

The table lists this clone with a count of one. The chain links TRBV4-1 to TRBJ2-3, with D uncertain. This CDR3 is 15 amino acids long. V shed 4 bases and J shed 11 bases, with 22 bases lying between them. Germline V gene data show CDR1 as MGHRA and CDR2 as YSYEKL. The CDR3, as DNA: TGCGCCAGCAGCCCACCCTCGGTGGCCTCAACGGGGCAGTATTTT. Its protein is CASSPPSVASTGQYF.